Presented here are 6 T cell receptor beta chains from one specimen sequenced in a study of shared clonotypes between healthy human individuals. Produced via immunoSEQ multiplex PCR; TCRdb's table is partial and in-frame only. The sample lists approximately 1.5 million clones, around 98% occurring once. Sequences were obtained from naive CD4+ T cells sorted from blood. Subset: CD45RA+ positively selected. Receptors were obtained from a man between 25 and 39 years old in good health.

The V gene is TRBV5-1, the J gene TRBJ1-2; 10 nucleotides line up with TRBD1. The length of the CDR3 is 15 residues. In germline, CDR1 is SGHRS, CDR2 YFSETQ. With 0 bases clipped from V and 4 bases from J, the junction kept 3 bases outside the gene matches. In DNA form, the CDR3 reads TGCGCCAGCAGCTTGGGCGGACAGGGGGTCTATGGCTACACCTTC. The encoded protein is CASSLGGQGVYGYTF.

The chain is built from TRBV27 and TRBJ1-5; D uncertain. With 5 bases removed from V and 4 bases from J, the gap between germline ends came to 9 bases. The CDR3 spans 13 residues. Germline V lookup: CDR1 MNHEY, CDR2 SMNVEV (reference sequence). This CDR3 reads CASSPTVNQPQHF. CDR3 coding DNA: TGTGCCAGCAGTCCGACGGTTAATCAGCCCCAGCATTTT.

The gene calls are TRBV9 and TRBJ2-2, with 8 positions matching TRBD1. Germline V gives CDR1 SGDLS, CDR2 YYNGEE. The CDR3 consists of 17 residues. V lost 3 bases, J lost 7 bases, and 14 bases stayed unmatched. CDR3 in DNA: TGTGCCAGCAGCGCCCTCCCGGGACAGGCGAGAAGCGGGGAGCTGTTTTTT. This codes for CASSALPGQARSGELFF.

The CDR3: CSVESRGRRGYTF. The CDR3 DNA sequence: TGCAGCGTTGAGAGCAGGGGCCGTCGCGGCTACACCTTC. The rearrangement uses TRBV29-1 and TRBJ1-2, with D perhaps TRBD1 (6 bases). The V gene lost 3 bases and the J gene lost 8 bases, with 16 bases spanning the gap. The CDR3 has 13 residues. Germline V gives CDR1 SQVTM, CDR2 ANQGSEA.

This sequence joins TRBV5-1 and TRBJ2-7; D perhaps matches TRBD1 (6 bases). The CDR3 is 16 residues long. Germline CDR1 is SGHRS and CDR2 is YFSETQ. The V end lost 5 bases, the J end lost 3 bases, and 21 bases lay between the germline ends. DNA of the CDR3: TGCGCCAGCAGGGGGGCCCTAGCCCCTTTCAGCTACGAGCAGTACTTC. Translating it yields CASRGALAPFSYEQYF.

V and J are TRBV9 and TRBJ2-2; 8 bases are shared with TRBD1. The V gene end was trimmed by 3 bases and the J gene end by 10 bases; junction bases not matched to a gene: 11. CDR1 is SGDLS, CDR2 YYNGEE, per germline. CDR3 size: 15 residues. CDR3 coding DNA: TGTGCCAGCAGCGCTCGGACAGGGATCGGTGCGGAGCTGTTTTTT. Translating gives CASSARTGIGAELFF.